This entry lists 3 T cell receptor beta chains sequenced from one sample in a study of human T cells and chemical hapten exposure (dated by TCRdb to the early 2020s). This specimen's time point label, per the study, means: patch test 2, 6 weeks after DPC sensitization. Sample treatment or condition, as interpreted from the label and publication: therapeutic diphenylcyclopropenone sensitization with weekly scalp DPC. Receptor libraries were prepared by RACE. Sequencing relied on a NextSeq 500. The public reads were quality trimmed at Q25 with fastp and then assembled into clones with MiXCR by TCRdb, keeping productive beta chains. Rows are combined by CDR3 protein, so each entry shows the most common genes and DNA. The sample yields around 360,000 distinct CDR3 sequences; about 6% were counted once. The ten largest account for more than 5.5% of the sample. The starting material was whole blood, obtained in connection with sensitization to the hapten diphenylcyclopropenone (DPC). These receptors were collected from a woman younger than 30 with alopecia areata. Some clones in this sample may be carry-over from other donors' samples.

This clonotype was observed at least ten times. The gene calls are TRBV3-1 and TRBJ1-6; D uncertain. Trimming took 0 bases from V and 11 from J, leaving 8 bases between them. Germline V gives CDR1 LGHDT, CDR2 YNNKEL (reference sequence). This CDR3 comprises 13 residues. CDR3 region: CASSQDRSTPLHF. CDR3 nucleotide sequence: TGTGCCAGCAGCCAAGATCGGTCCACACCCCTCCACTTT.

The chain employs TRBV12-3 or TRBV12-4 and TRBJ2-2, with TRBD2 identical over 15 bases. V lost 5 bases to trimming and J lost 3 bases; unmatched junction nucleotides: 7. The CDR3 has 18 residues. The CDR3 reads CASSLGTSGGWHTGELFF. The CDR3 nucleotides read TGTGCCAGCAGTCTCGGGACTAGCGGGGGGTGGCACACCGGGGAGCTGTTTTTT.

The CDR3 protein is CSARGQEGDQPQHF. The DNA for the CDR3 is TGCAGTGCTAGAGGGCAGGAGGGTGATCAGCCCCAGCATTTT. The rearrangement uses TRBV20-1 and TRBJ1-5; no reliable D call. Trimming removed 1 base at V and 5 bases at J, with 12 bases between. CDR1 and CDR2 (germline): DFQATT, SNEGSKA (reference sequence). The CDR3 covers 14 residues.